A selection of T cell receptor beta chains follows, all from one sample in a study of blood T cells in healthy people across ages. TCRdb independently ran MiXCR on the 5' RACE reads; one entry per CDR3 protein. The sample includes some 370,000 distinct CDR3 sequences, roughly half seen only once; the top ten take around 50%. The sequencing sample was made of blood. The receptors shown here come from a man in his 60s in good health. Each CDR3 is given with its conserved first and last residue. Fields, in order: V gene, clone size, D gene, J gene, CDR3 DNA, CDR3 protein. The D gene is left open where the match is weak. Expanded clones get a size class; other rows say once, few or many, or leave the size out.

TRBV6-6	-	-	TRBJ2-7	TGTGCCAGCAGTGCACTCCTACGGGGCGAGCAGTACTTC	CASSALLRGEQYF
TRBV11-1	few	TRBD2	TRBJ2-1	TGTGCCAGCAGCCCCGGGGGGGGCCGAAACAATGAGCAGTTCTTC	CASSPGGGRNNEQFF
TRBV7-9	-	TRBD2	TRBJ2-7	TGTGCCAGCAACAGTCTAGCCGGGAGGGCCGCTTACGAGCAGTACTTC	CASNSLAGRAAYEQYF
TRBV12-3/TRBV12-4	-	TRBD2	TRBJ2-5	TGTGCCAGCAGTTTCCGGACTAGCGGGTCGGCGGGGACCCAGTACTTC	CASSFRTSGSAGTQYF
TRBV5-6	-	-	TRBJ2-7	TGTGCCAGCAGCTTGGGACAGCACTACGAGCAGTACTTC	CASSLGQHYEQYF
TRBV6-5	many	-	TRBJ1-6	TGTGCCAGCAGACCAGGGGTAGAGTCACCCCTCCACTTT	CASRPGVESPLHF
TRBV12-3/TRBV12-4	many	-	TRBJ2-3	TGTGCCAGCAGTTCCGTGGACCTCGTCGCAGATACGCAGTATTTT	CASSSVDLVADTQYF
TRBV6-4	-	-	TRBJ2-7	TGTGCCAGCAGCCCTCTGAGGGGCAATGAGCAGTACTTC	CASSPLRGNEQYF
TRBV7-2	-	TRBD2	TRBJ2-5	TGTGCCAGCAGCTTAGCGGTAGCGGGAGGCAATGAGCAGTACTTC	CASSLAVAGGNEQYF
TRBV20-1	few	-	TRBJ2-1	TGCAGTGGAATCGCGACAGGACGATACAATGAGCAGTTCTTC	CSGIATGRYNEQFF
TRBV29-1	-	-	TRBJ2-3	TGCAGCGTTGTCGGCAGCACAGATACGCAGTATTTT	CSVVGSTDTQYF
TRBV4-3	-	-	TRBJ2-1	TGCGCCAGCAGCCAAGTTAGTGACAATGAGCAGTTCTTC	CASSQVSDNEQFF
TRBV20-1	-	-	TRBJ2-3	TGCAGTGCTAGAGATGCGGTGCTAGCTGCGGGGCAAGATACGCAGTATTTT	CSARDAVLAAGQDTQYF
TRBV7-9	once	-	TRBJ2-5	TGTGCCAGCAGCAGCTTATTTAGTGGGGTAGCGAACCAAGAGACCCAGTACTTC	CASSSLFSGVANQETQYF
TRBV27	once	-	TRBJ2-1	TGTGCGAACACGGGGCTAGTGCTTTCCTACAATGAGCAGTTCTTC	CANTGLVLSYNEQFF
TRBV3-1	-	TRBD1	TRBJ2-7	TGTGCCAGCAGCTTCGGGACAGGGGCTAACGAGCAGTACTTC	CASSFGTGANEQYF
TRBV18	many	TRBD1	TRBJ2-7	TGTGCCAGCGGGACAGTGTACGAGCAGTACTTC	CASGTVYEQYF
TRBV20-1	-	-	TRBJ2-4	TGCAGTGCTAGTAGGCCAGACCAAGCCAAAAACATTCAGTACTTC	CSASRPDQAKNIQYF